This entry lists 20 T cell receptor beta chains sequenced from one sample in a study of T cell responses to AZD1222 COVID-19 vaccine. Sequencing used immunoSEQ multiplex PCR; TCRdb keeps in-frame clones, though not all of them. The repertoire consists of about 100,000 clones, with about nine tenths occurring once and the leading ten covering 1% to 1.5%. The source was peripheral blood, collected on day 0 of AZD1222 vaccination. The receptors were sampled from an adult in good health.

The chain is built from TRBV11-3 and TRBJ2-1; unclear D gene. The germline V gene encodes CDR1 SGHNT and CDR2 YENEEA. The V and J ends lost 1 base and 2 bases respectively, with 6 bases between them. This CDR3 has 14 residues. The CDR3 loop is CASSLGHTYNEQFF. The CDR3 DNA reads as TGTGCCAGCAGCTTAGGCCATACCTACAATGAGCAGTTCTTC.

The V gene is TRBV30, the J gene TRBJ1-6; D is perhaps TRBD1 (6 bases). V lost 2 bases and J 10 bases, leaving 15 bases between the germline ends. Germline V gives CDR1 GTSNPN, CDR2 SVGIG (reference sequence). The CDR3 contains 14 residues. CDR3 region: CAWSSRGAESPLHF. The CDR3 bases are TGTGCCTGGAGTTCCCGGGGGGCGGAATCACCCCTCCACTTT.

This clone was seen once. J is TRBJ2-3 and V is TRBV4-1, with TRBD2 identical over 8 bases. This CDR3 has 15 amino acids. The V gene's germline CDR1 is MGHRA and CDR2 YSYEKL. The V gene end was trimmed by 7 bases and the J gene end by 0 bases; junction bases not matched to a gene: 6. The CDR3 is CASMTSGGSTDTQYF. CDR3 bases: TGCGCCAGCATGACTTCGGGGGGGAGCACAGATACGCAGTATTTT.

This clone was counted a single time. The V and J genes are TRBV7-9 and TRBJ2-2; maybe TRBD2 (6 bases). CDR1 SEHNR and CDR2 FQNEAQ come from the germline V gene (reference sequence). The CDR3 runs to 15 residues. V was clipped by 5 bases and J by 1 base, with 11 bases between them. The CDR3 region is CASSPTRGNTGELFF. CDR3 nucleotide sequence: TGTGCCAGCAGCCCAACGCGGGGGAACACCGGGGAGCTGTTTTTT.

This clone came up once. The chain employs TRBV5-4 and TRBJ2-3; 9 nucleotides align to TRBD1. Per germline, CDR1 SGHNT and CDR2 YYREEE (reference sequence). The CDR3 has 19 residues. J was trimmed by 3 bases and V by 4 bases; bases with no gene match: 18. CDR3 DNA: TGTGCCAGCAGCCCAGGATTCCGGGACAGGGTGATCTCTACAGATACGCAGTATTTT. Protein: CASSPGFRDRVISTDTQYF.

The CDR3 here is CASSLGGAYSGNTIYF. For the CDR3, the DNA is TGCGCCAGCAGCTTGGGGGGAGCTTACTCTGGAAACACCATATATTTT. This chain uses TRBV5-1 with TRBJ1-3, with D uncertain. The CDR3 covers 16 residues. Trimming removed 0 bases at V and 0 bases at J, with 10 bases between. Germline V gene data show CDR1 as SGHRS and CDR2 as YFSETQ.

The count of this clone is one. CDR3 residues: CASSLNAGAGNTIYF. The CDR3 coding sequence is TGTGCCAGTAGTCTTAACGCGGGCGCTGGAAACACCATATATTTT. The chain links TRBV19 to TRBJ1-3; D uncertain. Germline assignment: CDR1 LNHDA and CDR2 SQIVND (reference sequence). The length of the CDR3 is 15 residues. V lost 5 bases to trimming and J lost 2 bases, with 13 bases between them.

CDR3 region: CATRGHTNTEAFF. The CDR3 nucleotides are TGTGCCACCCGGGGACATACGAACACTGAAGCTTTCTTT. The chain joins TRBV10-3 to TRBJ1-1, with D possibly matching TRBD1 (6 bases). Trimming removed 10 bases at V and 1 base at J, with 13 bases between. The CDR3 runs to 13 residues. CDR1 is ENHRY and CDR2 is SYGVKD in the germline V gene.

This sequence joins TRBV2 and TRBJ1-5; D gene ambiguous. The V end was cut by 4 bases, the J end by 0 bases, with 7 bases between. The CDR3 extends over 14 amino acids. Per germline, CDR1 SNHLY and CDR2 FYNNEI. The CDR3 nucleotides read TGTGCCAGCAGTGGTGTTCATAGCAATCAGCCCCAGCATTTT. It is translated as CASSGVHSNQPQHF. Variable domain in full (rest from reference TRBV2 and TRBJ1-5): EPEVTQTPSHQVTQMGQEVILRCVPISNHLYFYWYRQILGQKVEFLVSFYNNEISEKSEIFDDQFSVERPDGSNFTLKIRSTKLEDSAMYFCASSGVHSNQPQHFGDGTRLSIL.

This chain connects TRBV11-2 to TRBJ2-3; 10 bases agree with TRBD2. This CDR3 region has 16 residues. Trimming cost V 5 bases and J 0 bases; bases outside gene matches: 5. CDR1 is SGHAT and CDR2 is FQNNGV in the germline V gene. The CDR3: CASSISSGGSTDTQYF. CDR3 DNA: TGTGCCAGCAGCATATCTAGCGGGGGAAGCACAGATACGCAGTATTTT.

This chain connects TRBV24-1 to TRBJ1-2, with D maybe TRBD1 (6 bases). The length of the CDR3 is 13 residues. V dropped 10 bases and J dropped 8 bases, with 19 bases sitting between them. In germline, CDR1 is KGHDR, CDR2 SFDVKD. The DNA of the CDR3 is TGTGCCACGTCGGGGGGGGCAACGCGGGGCTACACCTTC. Amino acids: CATSGGATRGYTF.

The chain joins TRBV12-3 or TRBV12-4 to TRBJ1-2; TRBD1 matches at 7 bases. The trim removed 6 bases at V and 8 bases at J, leaving 9 bases unmatched. CDR3 length: 13 amino acids. The CDR3 nucleotides are TGTGCCAGCAGATCGACAGGGAGGGAAGGCTACACCTTC. Its protein is CASRSTGREGYTF.

This chain connects TRBV5-1 to TRBJ1-1, with D perhaps matching TRBD1 (6 bases). This CDR3 is built from 13 residues. V gave up 3 bases and J gave up 8 bases, with 14 bases separating them. Germline-derived CDR1 and CDR2 are SGHRS and YFSETQ. CDR3 in amino acids: CASSWDPTGEAFF. CDR3 nucleotide sequence: TGCGCCAGCAGCTGGGACCCTACAGGGGAAGCTTTCTTT.

The chain employs TRBV6-4 and TRBJ2-6, with D unclear. From germline, CDR1 is MRHNA and CDR2 SNTAGT. CDR3 length: 14 amino acids. V was trimmed by 2 bases and J by 0 bases, leaving 2 bases between them. CDR3 protein: CASSDGSGANVLTF. For the CDR3, the DNA is TGTGCCAGCAGTGACGGCTCTGGGGCCAACGTCCTGACTTTC.

CDR3 sequence: CASRLNEKLFF. The CDR3 coding sequence is TGTGCCAGCAGACTGAATGAAAAACTGTTTTTT. This chain joins TRBV6-5 and TRBJ1-4; D is uncertain. V was trimmed by 6 bases and J by 5 bases, leaving 4 bases between them. This CDR3 has 11 residues. Germline CDR1 MNHEY, CDR2 SVGAGI.

The chain has TRBV15 and TRBJ2-5; D might be TRBD1 (6 bases). Per the germline V gene, CDR1 is LNHNV and CDR2 is YYDKDF (reference sequence). Trimming stripped 3 bases from V and 10 bases from J, with 18 bases between. This CDR3 region has 14 residues. The CDR3 DNA is TGTGCCACCAGCAGCCAATCCGGGACAAGTGGCCAGTACTTC. Protein product: CATSSQSGTSGQYF.

The chain carries TRBV4-2 and TRBJ2-1, with a weak D call TRBD2 (5 bases). The CDR3 is 13 residues long. Per the germline V gene, CDR1 is LGHNA and CDR2 is YNFKEQ. Trimming shortened V by 0 bases and J by 9 bases, and 9 bases separated the two germline ends. The CDR3 nucleotides read TGTGCCAGCAGCCAAGATCCTGGAGGTGAGCAGTTCTTC. Residues: CASSQDPGGEQFF.

This clone was seen a few times. The rearrangement uses TRBV24-1 and TRBJ2-3; TRBD2 matches 12 bases. Germline V gene data show CDR1 as KGHDR and CDR2 as SFDVKD. The CDR3 is made up of 17 amino acids. Losses at the gene ends were 0 bases for V and 4 bases for J; bases not matched to a gene: 4. The chain's CDR3 is CATSDLTSGGRPDTQYF. CDR3 bases: TGTGCCACCAGTGATTTGACTAGCGGGGGGCGGCCAGATACGCAGTATTTT.

This chain connects TRBV9 to TRBJ1-1; D is unclear. The CDR3 has 13 residues. Germline CDR1 reads SGDLS; CDR2 reads YYNGEE. Trimming left V 3 bases short and J 7 bases short, with 13 bases between. CDR3 in DNA: TGTGCCAGCAGCGGGGGTTTGTGGAGTGAAGCTTTCTTT. As protein: CASSGGLWSEAFF.

About this clone: Mismatch with germline at one junction end may stem from a read error. This chain connects TRBV5-5 to TRBJ1-1, with 10 positions matching TRBD1. The CDR3 sequence is 17 residues long. CDR1 and CDR2 from the germline V gene are SGHKS and YYEKEE (reference sequence). The CDR3 loop is CASRLGDRGHDYTEAFF. CDR3 DNA: TGTGCCAGCAGATTGGGGGACAGGGGACATGACTATACTGAAGCTTTCTTT.